A few counts support the clone carrying this T cell receptor (beta chain). Study processing details: The study's classifier, a distant-metastasis tool for papillary thyroid cancer, was built using CDR3 differences across clinicopathological groups. MiXCR reprocessed the PCR reads for TCRdb. These V and J calls originate from TCRdb's pipeline instead of the authors' own analysis. The sample carries over 20,000 clones, approximately 30% recorded once. Patients underwent thyroid surgery, and none had received any treatment before it. These data originate in a study of metastatic and nonmetastatic thyroid tumors. The origin of this receptor is a female donor with papillary thyroid cancer or a benign thyroid nodule (not recorded which). Some clones in this sample may be carry-over from other donors' samples. The source material was blood.

The CDR3 DNA reads as TGCAGTGCTCCATCCTCGGTAGTGGTAGGGGAGACCCAGTACTTC. It codes for CSAPSSVVVGETQYF. This rearrangement joins TRBV20-1 to TRBJ2-5, with D uncertain. This CDR3 has 15 residues. Trimming removed 5 bases from V and 5 bases from J, with 21 bases in between. Germline assignment: CDR1 DFQATT and CDR2 SNEGSKA (reference sequence).